This TCR beta chain is drawn from a study of diagnostic markers for celiac disease (dated by TCRdb to 2020 to 2022). This sample was sequenced with an Illumina MiSeq. TCRdb reprocessed the reads, so every CDR3 protein sequence counts as one entry and DNA is not shown. This sample's table lists thousands of distinct CDR3 sequences. Together, the top ten hold about 9.2% of the sample. For this clonotype: Its antigen is not yet known.

The CDR3 measures 13 amino acids from cysteine to phenylalanine. The DNA is not on file. CDR1 and CDR2 were assigned from the germline V gene as MNHEY and SVGEGT. The chain employs TRBV6-2 or TRBV6-3 and TRBJ2-1; the D call from TCRdb, TRBD2, cannot be confirmed without DNA. This clonotype originated in a human donor. This table probably holds off-target reads from a library built for another chain. The sample taken for sequencing was either unsorted cells or a sorted T cell fraction (not recorded which). The CDR3 in this case is CASSSGRALEQFF.